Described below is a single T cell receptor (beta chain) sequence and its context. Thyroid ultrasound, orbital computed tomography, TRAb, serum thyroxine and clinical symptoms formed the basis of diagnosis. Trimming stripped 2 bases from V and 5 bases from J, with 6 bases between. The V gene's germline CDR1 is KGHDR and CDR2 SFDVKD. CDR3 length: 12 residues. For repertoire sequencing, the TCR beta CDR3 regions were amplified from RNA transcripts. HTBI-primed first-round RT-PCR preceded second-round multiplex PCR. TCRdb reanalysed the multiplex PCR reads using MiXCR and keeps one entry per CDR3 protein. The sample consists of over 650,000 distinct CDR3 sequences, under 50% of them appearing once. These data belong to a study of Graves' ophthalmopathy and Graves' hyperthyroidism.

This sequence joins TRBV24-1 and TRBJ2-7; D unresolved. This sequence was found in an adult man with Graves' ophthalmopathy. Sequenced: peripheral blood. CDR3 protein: CATSDSRDEQYF. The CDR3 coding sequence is TGTGCCACCAGTGATTCCCGGGACGAGCAGTACTTC.